The rows below give T cell receptor beta chains drawn from one sample of a study of blood T cells in healthy people across ages. TCRdb used MiXCR to reprocess the 5' RACE reads, holding one entry per CDR3 protein. The sample shows roughly 2 million distinct CDR3 sequences, 49% of them seen only once. Sample: blood. The receptors shown here come from a woman between 35 and 50 years old in good health. Each CDR3 is given with its conserved first and last residue. A D gene is named only where the DNA matches it firmly. Expanded clones get a size class; other rows say once, few or many, or leave the size out.

V	D	size	J	DNA	CDR3
TRBV23-1	.	.	TRBJ2-6	TGCGCCAGAACGTGCAGGGCCCGCTCTGGGGCCAACGTCCTGACTTTC	CARTCRARSGANVLTF
TRBV6-1	TRBD2	once	TRBJ2-2	TGTGCCAGCAAGGGACTAGCGGGGCACCTGAACACCGGGGAGCTGTTTTTT	CASKGLAGHLNTGELFF
TRBV6-5	TRBD1	.	TRBJ2-7	TGTGCCAGCATCGAAAGGACAGGACATATCTACGAGCAGTACTTC	CASIERTGHIYEQYF
TRBV10-3	TRBD1	once	TRBJ2-1	TGTGCCATCAGTGATTTAGGACAGGGGCAACATGAGCAGTTCTTC	CAISDLGQGQHEQFF
TRBV15	.	.	TRBJ2-4	TGTGCCACCAGCAGAGATAAGGGTAGTCAGTACTTC	CATSRDKGSQYF
TRBV20-1	.	.	TRBJ1-4	TGCAGTGCTCCCCAACTTGAACCCGAGGGTCCCTTTAATGAAAAACTGTTTTTT	CSAPQLEPEGPFNEKLFF
TRBV24-1	.	few	TRBJ2-7	TGTGCCACCAGTGATACGGCCCAGGGCGAGCAGTACTTC	CATSDTAQGEQYF
TRBV7-2	.	few	TRBJ1-2	TGTGCCAGCAGCTTTGGGGCCAGAGGCTACACCTTC	CASSFGARGYTF
TRBV20-1	.	many	TRBJ2-7	TGCAGTGCTAGAGGTCGTGGGGGGACCTACGAGCAGTACTTC	CSARGRGGTYEQYF
TRBV27	TRBD2	.	TRBJ2-3	TGTGCCAGCAGCATCAGAGGACTAGCGGGGCGACGCACAGATACGCAGTATTTT	CASSIRGLAGRRTDTQYF
TRBV10-3	TRBD2	.	TRBJ2-3	TGTGCCATCAGAGATAGCGGGGGGTCAACCAGTACGCAGTATTTT	CAIRDSGGSTSTQYF
TRBV11-2	.	.	TRBJ2-7	TGTGCCAGCAGGCATACAGGGCATACCTACGAGCAGTACTTC	CASRHTGHTYEQYF
TRBV6-6	.	few	TRBJ2-1	TGTGCCAGCAGTATCGGGGGGCATGAGCAGTTCTTC	CASSIGGHEQFF
TRBV5-1	TRBD2	few	TRBJ2-3	TGCGCCAGCAGCCCCCGGGGGGGGCCCTCCGATACGCAGTATTTT	CASSPRGGPSDTQYF
TRBV6-1	.	few	TRBJ2-1	TGTGCCAGCAGGTTCTCGGGGGCAGGATACAATGAGCAGTTCTTC	CASRFSGAGYNEQFF
TRBV6-5	.	.	TRBJ2-7	TGTGCCAGCATGATAAGGGGCAGGGGAAGATACGAGCAGTACTTC	CASMIRGRGRYEQYF
TRBV20-1	TRBD1	.	TRBJ2-7	TGCAGTGCTAGGCCCCGGGACAGACTCCTCTCCTACGAGCAGTACTTC	CSARPRDRLLSYEQYF
TRBV20-1	TRBD1	.	TRBJ1-2	TGCAATGTTCCCACAGGGGGATATGGCTACACCTTC	CNVPTGGYGYTF
TRBV6-5	.	.	TRBJ1-2	TGTGCCAGCAGTTACTCCCAAATGCCCAGCTATGGCTACACCTTC	CASSYSQMPSYGYTF
TRBV5-6	TRBD2	.	TRBJ2-5	TGTGCCAGCAGCTGGCGTCTGGGACTAGCCTTGGAGACCCAGTACTTC	CASSWRLGLALETQYF
TRBV29-1	.	few	TRBJ2-1	TGCAGCGTTGGTTCGGGGTCGCCCTACAATGAGCAGTTCTTC	CSVGSGSPYNEQFF
TRBV4-2	TRBD2	.	TRBJ2-1	TGTGCCAGCAGCCAAGAAAGGGTACTAGCGACGAGCTCCTACAATGAGCAGTTCTTC	CASSQERVLATSSYNEQFF
TRBV10-3	.	.	TRBJ2-3	TGTGCCATCAGTGCACTCCAGGAGGGCCCTATGGGCACAGATACGCAGTATTTT	CAISALQEGPMGTDTQYF
TRBV6-5	.	.	TRBJ1-2	TGTGCCAGCAGTTACAGCAGGGTTTTCGGCTATGGCTACACCTTC	CASSYSRVFGYGYTF
TRBV6-2/TRBV6-3	.	.	TRBJ2-7	TGTGCCAGCAGTTACGACGGCGGCATGGGCGAGCAGTACTTC	CASSYDGGMGEQYF
TRBV28	.	.	TRBJ2-3	TGTGCCAGCGGACAGACCTATTTCACAGATACGCAGTATTTT	CASGQTYFTDTQYF
TRBV20-1	TRBD2	.	TRBJ2-1	TGCAGTGCTCAGGGACTAGCGGGGGGCCCTGTCGCCTACAATGAGCAGTTCTTC	CSAQGLAGGPVAYNEQFF
TRBV18	.	few	TRBJ2-5	TGTGCCAGCTCAACGGGCCTCTCGGAGACCCAGTACTTC	CASSTGLSETQYF
TRBV5-1	TRBD1	.	TRBJ2-1	TGCGCCAGCAGCTCGGTCCGGGACAGGGGTATCTTCCACAATGAGCAGTTCTTC	CASSSVRDRGIFHNEQFF
TRBV9	.	few	TRBJ2-4	TGTGCCAGCAGCGTAGACGCGTCCCTGGGGGCCAAAAACATTCAGTACTTC	CASSVDASLGAKNIQYF
TRBV7-2	TRBD2	.	TRBJ2-5	TGTGCCAGCAGCTTAGAGGGACTAGCGGCGTACCAAGAGACCCAGTACTTC	CASSLEGLAAYQETQYF
TRBV27	TRBD1	.	TRBJ1-1	TGTGCCAGCAGTGCCCAGGGGGGGACCACTGAAGCTTTCTTT	CASSAQGGTTEAFF
TRBV6-5	.	few	TRBJ1-2	TGTGCCAGTAAACAGGGTCCGAATGGCTACACCTTC	CASKQGPNGYTF
TRBV12-3/TRBV12-4	.	.	TRBJ1-6	TGTGCCAGCAGTTTTTCCGGGGGCTCGGATAATTCACCCCTCCACTTT	CASSFSGGSDNSPLHF
TRBV6-2/TRBV6-3	TRBD1	.	TRBJ2-7	TGTGCCAGCAGTTCAAGGACAGGGCCGAAGGGGAGCTCCTACGAGCAGTACTTC	CASSSRTGPKGSSYEQYF
TRBV5-1	.	.	TRBJ2-7	TGCGCCAGCAGCTTGGACGCTTCCAAGGGCTACGAGCAGTACTTC	CASSLDASKGYEQYF
TRBV4-2	.	.	TRBJ2-3	TGTGCCAGCAGCCAAGAGGCGGATATGACAGATACGCAGTATTTT	CASSQEADMTDTQYF